The 22 T cell receptor beta chains reported below all come from one sample, sequenced in a study of blood T cell repertoires in COVID-19. Libraries were prepared by immunoSEQ multiplex PCR; TCRdb keeps only in-frame clonotypes and omits some of them. Counted here are roughly 300,000 clones, more than 75% occurring once; the ten biggest clones make up 1.5% to 2%. The sequencing input was peripheral blood. All receptors derive from a woman aged 45-59 years with acute or convalescent COVID-19.

This clone has only a few counts. This sequence joins TRBV5-1 and TRBJ1-1, with D unclear. The CDR3 extends over 16 amino acids. Germline CDR1 and CDR2: SGHRS and YFSETQ. The germline V and J ends were trimmed by 0 bases and 4 bases, with 16 bases remaining between them. The CDR3: CASSLVSVLGGTEAFF. The DNA of the CDR3 is TGCGCCAGCAGCTTGGTTTCGGTATTGGGAGGCACTGAAGCTTTCTTT.

V usage is TRBV2 and J usage is TRBJ2-4, with 8 positions matching TRBD1. Germline CDR1 reads SNHLY; CDR2 reads FYNNEI. The CDR3 extends over 17 amino acids. The V and J ends lost 4 bases and 1 base, in that order; junction bases with no gene match: 9. CDR3 bases: TGTGCCAGCAGTGGGCAGGGGGCATACGTGGCCAAAAACATTCAGTACTTC. Protein: CASSGQGAYVAKNIQYF. The complete variable domain, with remaining parts taken from reference TRBV2 and TRBJ2-4, reads EPEVTQTPSHQVTQMGQEVILRCVPISNHLYFYWYRQILGQKVEFLVSFYNNEISEKSEIFDDQFSVERPDGSNFTLKIRSTKLEDSAMYFCASSGQGAYVAKNIQYFGAGTRLSVL.

V usage is TRBV13 and J usage is TRBJ1-4, with no clear D. Trimming pared 0 bases from V and 4 bases from J, leaving 9 bases between. The CDR3 length is 15 residues. The V gene's germline CDR1 is PRHDT and CDR2 FYEKMQ (reference sequence). CDR3 amino acids: CASSLGVRSNEKLFF. The DNA of the CDR3 is TGTGCCAGCAGCTTAGGTGTCAGAAGTAATGAAAAACTGTTTTTT.

The chain uses TRBV29-1 and TRBJ2-3; no definite D call. CDR1 SQVTM and CDR2 ANQGSEA come from the germline V gene. The germline V and J ends were trimmed by 2 bases and 4 bases, with 19 bases remaining between them. The CDR3 contains 16 residues. The DNA of the CDR3 is TGCAGCGTTGAACAATGGGCCAGCTCCTTCCCAGATACGCAGTATTTT. Its translation: CSVEQWASSFPDTQYF.

The chain couples TRBV29-1 to TRBJ2-1; 7 nucleotides agree with TRBD2. With 4 bases clipped from V and 12 bases from J, the junction kept 12 bases outside the gene matches. CDR3 length equals 13 residues. The germline CDR1 and CDR2 sequences are SQVTM and ANQGSEA. For the CDR3, the DNA is TGCAGCGTTGCAGGGAGGGCGCAAAATAGGCAGTTCTTC. Translating gives CSVAGRAQNRQFF.

The V gene is TRBV5-1, the J gene TRBJ2-2; the match to TRBD1 covers 8 bases. V trimming: 7 bases; J trimming: 0 bases; junction bases outside the gene matches: 8. This CDR3 is built from 16 residues. Germline CDR1 SGHRS, CDR2 YFSETQ. The CDR3 bases are TGCGCCAGCGCTAATTCAGGGGGCCCGAACACCGGGGAGCTGTTTTTT. This encodes CASANSGGPNTGELFF.

The chain is built from TRBV30 and TRBJ2-2; no definite D call. CDR1 and CDR2 (germline): GTSNPN, SVGIG (reference sequence). V shed 0 bases and J shed 1 base, with 12 bases lying between them. There are 16 residues in the CDR3. The CDR3 region has the DNA TGTGCCTGGAGTGTAGGATCTCGCGGGAACACCGGGGAGCTGTTTTTT. It yields the protein CAWSVGSRGNTGELFF.

This chain uses TRBV10-3 with TRBJ2-5; tentatively, D is TRBD2 (5 bases). Deletions cut 5 bases from V and 4 bases from J, with 5 bases between. CDR1 is ENHRY and CDR2 is SYGVKD in the germline V gene. The CDR3 sequence is 11 residues long. The CDR3: CAISSGETQYF. CDR3 bases: TGTGCCATCAGTAGCGGAGAGACCCAGTACTTC.

The CDR3 here is CATSRTSGRADTQYF. As DNA, the CDR3 is TGTGCCACCAGCCGGACTAGCGGGAGGGCAGATACGCAGTATTTT. The rearrangement links TRBV24-1 to TRBJ2-3; 15 bases map to TRBD2. Germline V gene data show CDR1 as KGHDR and CDR2 as SFDVKD. The CDR3 contains 15 residues. V shed 7 bases, J shed 4 bases, and the junction held 2 bases outside the gene matches.

The rearrangement links TRBV18 to TRBJ1-2; maybe TRBD1 (6 bases). The V gene's germline CDR1 is KGHSH and CDR2 LQKENI. Trimming left V 4 bases short and J 7 bases short, with 13 bases between. This CDR3 is 13 amino acids long. The CDR3 sequence: CASSLAGAGGYTF. CDR3 coding DNA: TGTGCCAGCTCACTCGCAGGGGCAGGTGGCTACACCTTC.

This clone has more than one count but fewer than ten. The chain uses TRBV7-9 and TRBJ1-5, with a possible D match to TRBD1 (6 bases). The germline V and J ends were trimmed by 1 base and 4 bases, with 14 bases remaining between them. The CDR3 length is 16 residues. The germline CDR1 and CDR2 sequences are SEHNR and FQNEAQ (reference sequence). The DNA of the CDR3 is TGTGCCAGCAGCTTAGGAACAGGGTTGGGAAATCAGCCCCAGCATTTT. This sequence encodes CASSLGTGLGNQPQHF.

The chain uses TRBV5-1 and TRBJ2-5; maybe TRBD1 (6 bases). V was cut by 0 bases and J by 4 bases, with 13 bases left in between. Germline V gene data show CDR1 as SGHRS and CDR2 as YFSETQ. This CDR3 is built from 15 residues. For the CDR3, the DNA is TGCGCCAGCAGCTTGGTTCCAGGGGCCGCAGAGACCCAGTACTTC. This sequence encodes CASSLVPGAAETQYF.

V usage is TRBV9 and J usage is TRBJ1-6; TRBD1 matches at 8 bases. CDR1 SGDLS and CDR2 YYNGEE come from the germline V gene. The CDR3 is 17 residues long. V lost 4 bases to trimming and J lost 8 bases; unmatched junction nucleotides: 14. For the CDR3, the DNA is TGTGCCAGCAGCACTTACAGGGGGGAAGGCTCAGATTCACCCCTCCACTTT. The encoded protein is CASSTYRGEGSDSPLHF.

The gene calls are TRBV6-5 and TRBJ2-7; D might be TRBD1 (5 bases). CDR3 length: 14 residues. The germline gives CDR1 MNHEY, CDR2 SVGAGI. V was clipped by 5 bases and J by 9 bases, with 20 bases between them. The CDR3 loop is CASSNPTGQGSQYF. As DNA, the CDR3 is TGTGCCAGCAGTAATCCCACCGGGCAGGGCTCGCAGTACTTC.

The chain couples TRBV7-6 to TRBJ2-5; 9 positions match TRBD2. CDR1 and CDR2 from the germline V gene are SGHVS and FNYEAQ. V shed 3 bases, J shed 2 bases, and the junction held 7 bases outside the gene matches. The length of the CDR3 is 16 residues. CDR3 region: CASSLWPSGKQETQYF. In DNA, the CDR3 is TGTGCCAGCAGCTTGTGGCCTAGCGGGAAACAAGAGACCCAGTACTTC.

The V call is TRBV9, the J call TRBJ2-2; TRBD2 aligns across 7 bases. This CDR3 region has 13 residues. V trimming: 7 bases; J trimming: 6 bases; junction bases outside the gene matches: 6. The germline V gene has CDR1 SGDLS and CDR2 YYNGEE. This CDR3 reads CASGREPAGELFF. For the CDR3, the DNA is TGTGCCAGCGGGAGGGAGCCGGCCGGGGAGCTGTTTTTT.

V and J are TRBV5-6 and TRBJ1-5; no clear D. Germline CDR1 and CDR2: SGHDT and YYEEEE. With 2 bases removed from V and 7 bases from J, the gap between germline ends came to 13 bases. The CDR3 is 14 residues long. The CDR3 here is CASSFSGVGQPQHF. CDR3 coding DNA: TGTGCCAGCAGCTTTTCCGGGGTGGGACAGCCCCAGCATTTT.

The CDR3: CASSRRGLETQYF. The CDR3 DNA reads TGTGCCAGCAGCCGAAGAGGGTTGGAGACCCAGTACTTC. The V gene is TRBV7-3, the J gene TRBJ2-5; D possibly corresponds to TRBD2 (5 bases). Trimming left V 5 bases short and J 5 bases short, with 12 bases between. The CDR3 totals 13 residues. CDR1 and CDR2 (germline): SGHTA, FQGTGA.

V is TRBV19 and J is TRBJ2-3; D not resolved. Germline CDR1 and CDR2: LNHDA and SQIVND (reference sequence). The V end was cut by 4 bases, the J end by 4 bases, with 18 bases between. This CDR3 contains 16 residues. The CDR3: CASSSLISLRADTQYF. CDR3 DNA sequence: TGTGCCAGTAGTAGCTTGATATCCTTACGGGCAGATACGCAGTATTTT.

This clone was observed a few times. This chain joins TRBV5-1 and TRBJ2-5, with 8 bases lining up with TRBD1. The germline gives CDR1 SGHRS, CDR2 YFSETQ. The CDR3 covers 15 residues. V gave up 2 bases and J gave up 0 bases; unmatched junction bases: 3. The CDR3 is CASSLSRGHQETQYF. Written as DNA, the CDR3 is TGCGCCAGCAGCTTAAGCAGGGGGCACCAAGAGACCCAGTACTTC.

This clone has a single count. V is TRBV5-4 and J is TRBJ1-2; unclear D gene. The length of the CDR3 is 13 residues. The germline CDR1 and CDR2 sequences are SGHNT and YYREEE (reference sequence). V lost 2 bases and J 4 bases, leaving 9 bases between the germline ends. The CDR3 DNA follows: TGTGCCAGCAGCTTACAGTCTGGCTATGGCTACACCTTC. Translating gives CASSLQSGYGYTF.

V and J are TRBV5-4 and TRBJ2-7; TRBD2 agrees at 7 bases. J gave up 3 bases and V 0 bases, and 6 bases lay outside the gene matches. This CDR3 is 15 amino acids long. Per the germline V gene, CDR1 is SGHNT and CDR2 is YYREEE (reference sequence). The CDR3 DNA follows: TGTGCCAGCAGCTTGGGTACTAGCGTGCTCTACGAGCAGTACTTC. Protein sequence: CASSLGTSVLYEQYF.